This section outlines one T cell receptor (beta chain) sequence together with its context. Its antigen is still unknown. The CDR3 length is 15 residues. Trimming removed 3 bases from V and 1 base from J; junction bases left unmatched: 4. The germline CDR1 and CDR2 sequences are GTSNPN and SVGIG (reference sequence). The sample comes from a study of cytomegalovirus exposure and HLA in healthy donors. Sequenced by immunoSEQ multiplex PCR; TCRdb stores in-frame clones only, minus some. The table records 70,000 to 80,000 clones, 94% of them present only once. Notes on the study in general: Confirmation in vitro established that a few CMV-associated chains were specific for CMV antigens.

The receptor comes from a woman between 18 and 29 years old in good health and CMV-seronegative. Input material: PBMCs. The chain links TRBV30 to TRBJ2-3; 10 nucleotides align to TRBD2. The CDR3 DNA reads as TGTGCCTGGAGCCTTCTAGCGGGGGGCACAGATACGCAGTATTTT. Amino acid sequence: CAWSLLAGGTDTQYF.